Presented here are 31 T cell receptor beta chains from one specimen sequenced in a study of technical replicates of blood from several donors. Some clones are missing from TCRdb's copy, which holds only in-frame ones; the method was immunoSEQ multiplex PCR. This table holds about 80,000 clones, approximately 94% found once. The material sequenced was T cells isolated from PBMCs. Receptors were obtained from a human donor in good health.

The CDR3 DNA reads TGTGCCTGGAGTGTACTTTATCAGGGACTGGAGCAGTACTTC. This sequence encodes CAWSVLYQGLEQYF. The V gene is TRBV30, the J gene TRBJ2-7, with a possible D match to TRBD2 (6 bases). From germline, CDR1 is GTSNPN and CDR2 SVGIG (reference sequence). The CDR3 runs 14 residues. V lost 0 bases and J lost 7, with 16 bases in between.

The genes are TRBV5-1 and TRBJ2-2; TRBD2 aligns across 13 bases. V lost 0 bases and J lost 7; bases outside the gene matches: 12. Per germline, CDR1 SGHRS and CDR2 YFSETQ. The CDR3 is 19 amino acids. The DNA of the CDR3 is TGCGCCAGCAGCTTGGCCACAAGGACTAGCGGGAGTGGAGACGGGGAGCTGTTTTTT. It specifies CASSLATRTSGSGDGELFF.

V usage is TRBV6-1 and J usage is TRBJ1-3; D gene ambiguous. CDR1 and CDR2 (germline): MNHNS, SASEGT. Trimming stripped 4 bases from V and 0 bases from J, with 10 bases between. This CDR3 is 15 amino acids long. The CDR3: CASSVSPISGNTIYF. DNA of the CDR3: TGTGCCAGCAGTGTTTCCCCTATCTCTGGAAACACCATATATTTT.

As concerns this clone: Other DNA sequences in the same sample also yield this CDR3. V and J are TRBV13 and TRBJ2-7; TRBD2 matches at 8 bases. The CDR3 has 14 amino acids. Germline CDR1 is PRHDT and CDR2 is FYEKMQ (reference sequence). V was pared by 2 bases and J by 2 bases, with 2 bases of the junction left unmatched. Written as DNA, the CDR3 is TGTGCCAGCAGCTTAACTAGCGGTCCCTACGAGCAGTACTTC. Translating gives CASSLTSGPYEQYF.

This chain connects TRBV7-3 to TRBJ2-7, with TRBD1 identical over 8 bases. This CDR3 comprises 17 residues. CDR1 and CDR2 (germline): SGHTA, FQGTGA. Germline trimming cut 3 bases from V and 4 bases from J; bases unmatched to any gene: 14. CDR3 protein: CASSFRALGQGEYEQYF. The CDR3 DNA sequence: TGTGCCAGCAGCTTCAGGGCACTAGGACAGGGAGAATACGAGCAGTACTTC.

V usage is TRBV4-2 and J usage is TRBJ2-1; no firm D call. CDR3 length equals 13 residues. The V and J ends lost 4 bases and 5 bases respectively, with 9 bases between them. Germline V gene lookup returns CDR1 LGHNA and CDR2 YNFKEQ. The CDR3 region is CASSLPYDNEQFF. As DNA, the CDR3 is TGTGCCAGCAGCCTCCCTTATGACAATGAGCAGTTCTTC.

The count of this clone is one. The gene calls are TRBV6-6 and TRBJ2-5, with D possibly matching TRBD1 (5 bases). From germline, CDR1 is MNHNY and CDR2 SVGAGI (reference sequence). V shed 2 bases and J shed 2 bases, with 6 bases lying between them. This CDR3 region has 13 residues. The CDR3 DNA reads TGTGCCAGCAGTTACGCAGGGCAAGAGACCCAGTACTTC. Translated: CASSYAGQETQYF.

This clone occurred once. V and J are TRBV4-3 and TRBJ2-1, with D hard to call. CDR1 is LGHNA and CDR2 is YSLEER in the germline V gene. The germline V and J ends were trimmed by 4 bases and 6 bases, with 13 bases remaining between them. The length of the CDR3 is 14 residues. CDR3 region: CASSPYGLTNEQFF. CDR3 sequence (DNA): TGCGCCAGCAGCCCATATGGCTTAACCAATGAGCAGTTCTTC.

The chain combines TRBV4-3 with TRBJ1-3, with D tentatively TRBD1 (5 bases). V lost 0 bases and J lost 4, with 10 bases in between. CDR3 length: 15 amino acids. Germline assignment: CDR1 LGHNA and CDR2 YSLEER. CDR3 protein: CASSQDWGAGNTIYF. In DNA form, the CDR3 reads TGCGCCAGCAGCCAAGATTGGGGCGCGGGAAACACCATATATTTT.

The genes are TRBV14 and TRBJ1-1; 10 nucleotides line up with TRBD1. The CDR3 totals 18 residues. CDR1 is SGHDN, CDR2 FVKESK, per germline. V was pared by 0 bases and J by 4 bases, with 11 bases of the junction left unmatched. CDR3: CASSQDFGTGAFFTEAFF. CDR3 sequence (DNA): TGTGCCAGCAGCCAAGATTTCGGGACAGGGGCCTTCTTCACTGAAGCTTTCTTT.

This rearrangement joins TRBV12-5 to TRBJ2-5, with 7 bases lining up with TRBD1. Germline V gene lookup returns CDR1 LGHNT and CDR2 FRNRAP. The CDR3 covers 12 residues. J lost 5 bases, V lost 6 bases, and 3 bases had no gene match. CDR3 DNA sequence: TGTGCTAGTGGGCGCAGGGGGGAGACCCAGTACTTC. It is translated as CASGRRGETQYF.

V is TRBV27 and J is TRBJ2-7, with D possibly matching TRBD1 (5 bases). V was pared by 5 bases and J by 2 bases, with 19 bases between. The CDR3 runs to 16 residues. In germline, CDR1 is MNHEY, CDR2 SMNVEV (reference sequence). This CDR3 reads CASSPPAGRLTYEQYF. In DNA, the CDR3 is TGTGCCAGCAGTCCCCCCGCAGGGCGTTTGACCTACGAGCAGTACTTC.

This chain links TRBV10-3 with TRBJ2-7; TRBD2 aligns across 9 bases. This CDR3 has 15 amino acids. The ends lost 4 bases at V and 0 bases at J; junction bases unmatched: 4. Germline loops: CDR1 ENHRY, CDR2 SYGVKD. Here the CDR3 reads CAISGVSGSSYEQYF. The CDR3 DNA sequence: TGTGCCATCAGTGGTGTTAGCGGGAGCTCCTACGAGCAGTACTTC.

V usage is TRBV5-1 and J usage is TRBJ2-7; TRBD2 matches 13 bases. The CDR3 runs to 16 residues. Germline values: CDR1 SGHRS, CDR2 YFSETQ. Losses at the gene ends were 0 bases for V and 6 bases for J; bases not matched to a gene: 6. CDR3 sequence: CASSLGTGLAGIEQYF. The DNA for the CDR3 is TGCGCCAGCAGCTTGGGCACGGGACTAGCGGGAATCGAGCAGTACTTC.

The V and J genes are TRBV28 and TRBJ2-3; D perhaps matches TRBD2 (5 bases). CDR1 is MDHEN and CDR2 is SYDVKM in the germline V gene. This CDR3 contains 15 residues. Trimming cost V 3 bases and J 0 bases, with 10 bases left between them. This chain's CDR3 is CASSFRGGSTDTQYF. The CDR3 bases are TGTGCCAGCAGTTTTCGCGGAGGTAGCACAGATACGCAGTATTTT.

The rearrangement uses TRBV9 and TRBJ2-1; 10 positions match TRBD2. V lost 4 bases and J lost 4; bases outside the gene matches: 14. Per germline, CDR1 SGDLS and CDR2 YYNGEE. The CDR3 is 18 residues long. DNA of the CDR3: TGTGCCAGCAGCCCAAGGACTAGCGGCTTCCTAAAGTACAATGAGCAGTTCTTC. It translates to CASSPRTSGFLKYNEQFF.

The chain joins TRBV19 to TRBJ2-1, with 11 bases lining up with TRBD2. The length of the CDR3 is 16 residues. Germline CDR1 LNHDA, CDR2 SQIVND (reference sequence). Germline trimming cut 2 bases from V and 5 bases from J; bases unmatched to any gene: 5. The CDR3 region is CASSIWTSGPNNEQFF. CDR3 bases: TGTGCCAGTAGTATATGGACTAGCGGGCCAAACAATGAGCAGTTCTTC.

This chain connects TRBV5-6 to TRBJ2-7, with D possibly TRBD2 on 5 matching bases. The CDR3 is 13 residues long. CDR1 is SGHDT, CDR2 YYEEEE, per germline. V lost 0 bases to trimming and J lost 6 bases, with 10 bases between them. The CDR3 is CASSLVRAFEQYF. The CDR3, as DNA: TGTGCCAGCAGCTTGGTGAGGGCCTTCGAGCAGTACTTC.

The J gene is TRBJ2-5, the V gene TRBV9, with a tentative D call TRBD2 (6 bases). The CDR3 loop spans 15 amino acids. V was pared by 1 base and J by 4 bases, with 14 bases between. The V gene's germline CDR1 is SGDLS and CDR2 YYNGEE. The CDR3 bases are TGTGCCAGCAGCGTACAAGCGGGCTTCGCAGAGACCCAGTACTTC. This gives the protein CASSVQAGFAETQYF.

The genes are TRBV6-1 and TRBJ1-2, with D unresolved. CDR1 is MNHNS and CDR2 is SASEGT in the germline V gene. The CDR3 covers 13 residues. V was shortened by 6 bases and J by 9 bases, with 17 bases between the two germline ends. The CDR3: CASSLDPGGRYTF. The CDR3 DNA follows: TGTGCCAGCAGCCTTGACCCAGGTGGGCGCTACACCTTC.

V and J are TRBV9 and TRBJ1-1, with D perhaps matching TRBD1 (6 bases). Trimming left V 4 bases short and J 4 bases short, with 14 bases between. CDR1 and CDR2 from the germline V gene are SGDLS and YYNGEE. The CDR3 consists of 14 residues. Written as DNA, the CDR3 is TGTGCCAGCAGCCACACCCCAGGGGTCACTGAAGCTTTCTTT. Amino acid sequence: CASSHTPGVTEAFF.

This chain joins TRBV7-9 and TRBJ1-2; 8 nucleotides align to TRBD1. The CDR3 covers 14 residues. Trimming at V came to 5 bases and at J to 3 bases, leaving 5 bases not matched to a gene. Germline V gene data show CDR1 as SEHNR and CDR2 as FQNEAQ (reference sequence). The CDR3 is CASSLGQGDYGYTF. The CDR3 nucleotides are TGTGCCAGCAGCCTTGGACAGGGAGACTATGGCTACACCTTC.

The chain combines TRBV30 with TRBJ2-7, with 9 bases lining up with TRBD1. V was pared by 3 bases and J by 3 bases, with 3 bases of the junction left unmatched. The CDR3 spans 13 residues. Germline CDR1 GTSNPN, CDR2 SVGIG (reference sequence). The CDR3: CAWSKDRGYEQYF. Here the CDR3 DNA reads TGTGCCTGGAGCAAGGACAGGGGCTACGAGCAGTACTTC. The variable domain in full, completed from reference TRBV30 and TRBJ2-7, reads SQTIHQWPATLVQPVGSPLSLECTVEGTSNPNLYWYRQAAGRGLQLLFYSVGIGQISSEVPQNLSASRPQDRQFILSSKKLLLSDSGFYLCAWSKDRGYEQYFGPGTRLTVT.

The rearrangement uses TRBV6-6 and TRBJ2-7, with TRBD2 as a possible D gene (5 bases). Germline values: CDR1 MNHNY, CDR2 SVGAGI (reference sequence). The CDR3 covers 12 residues. Trimming removed 4 bases from V and 4 bases from J, with 8 bases in between. This CDR3 reads CASSSGSYEQYF. DNA for the CDR3: TGTGCCAGCAGTTCTGGGAGTTACGAGCAGTACTTC.

The chain combines TRBV6-1 with TRBJ2-7; a weak D match, TRBD1 (6 bases). V lost 2 bases and J 5 bases, leaving 7 bases between the germline ends. CDR1 MNHNS and CDR2 SASEGT come from the germline V gene. The CDR3 runs to 12 residues. The CDR3 DNA is TGTGCCAGCAGTGAACAGGGGAACGAGCAGTACTTC. It codes for CASSEQGNEQYF.

V and J are TRBV6-5 and TRBJ1-2; 8 bases match TRBD1. The germline V gene has CDR1 MNHEY and CDR2 SVGAGI. The CDR3 is made up of 13 amino acids. J lost 5 bases, V lost 9 bases, and 8 bases had no gene match. The CDR3 spells CASTTGAGYGYTF. CDR3 nucleotide sequence: TGTGCCAGTACGACAGGGGCCGGGTATGGCTACACCTTC.

CDR3 loop: CAIEDNYEQYF. The DNA of the CDR3 is TGTGCCATCGAAGACAACTACGAGCAGTACTTC. J is TRBJ2-7 and V is TRBV10-3; the D is unclear. This CDR3 has 11 residues. V gave up 8 bases and J gave up 3 bases, with 8 bases separating them. Per the germline V gene, CDR1 is ENHRY and CDR2 is SYGVKD.

The chain couples TRBV5-4 to TRBJ1-2; weak D call: TRBD1 (6 bases). The germline V gene encodes CDR1 SGHNT and CDR2 YYREEE (reference sequence). The V end lost 0 bases, the J end lost 8 bases, and 14 bases lay between the germline ends. CDR3 size: 14 residues. The chain's CDR3 is CASSLGIPGGGYTF. The CDR3 region has the DNA TGTGCCAGCAGCTTGGGGATCCCGGGGGGCGGCTACACCTTC.

The chain carries TRBV11-2 and TRBJ2-1; D is possibly TRBD1 (7 bases). The CDR3 loop spans 18 amino acids. Trimming removed 5 bases from V and 3 bases from J, with 23 bases in between. Looked up from germline, CDR1 is SGHAT and CDR2 is FQNNGV. The CDR3 protein is CASSPISNRGGNYNEQFF. CDR3 bases: TGTGCCAGCAGCCCAATCTCCAACAGGGGAGGAAACTACAATGAGCAGTTCTTC.

The chain employs TRBV7-2 and TRBJ2-2, with 7 bases that match TRBD2. Trimming removed 1 base from V and 5 bases from J; junction bases left unmatched: 4. Looked up from germline, CDR1 is SGHTA and CDR2 is FQGNSA. This CDR3 is 15 amino acids long. The CDR3 sequence is CASSLEMGGTGELFF. Written as DNA, the CDR3 is TGTGCCAGCAGCTTAGAAATGGGAGGGACCGGGGAGCTGTTTTTT.

J is TRBJ2-7 and V is TRBV9, with D tentatively TRBD1 (6 bases). The length of the CDR3 is 14 residues. Germline CDR1 and CDR2: SGDLS and YYNGEE. Trimming cost V 7 bases and J 2 bases, with 16 bases left between them. CDR3 region: CASGPYRDPYEQYF. The DNA of the CDR3 is TGTGCCAGCGGGCCGTACAGGGATCCCTACGAGCAGTACTTC.